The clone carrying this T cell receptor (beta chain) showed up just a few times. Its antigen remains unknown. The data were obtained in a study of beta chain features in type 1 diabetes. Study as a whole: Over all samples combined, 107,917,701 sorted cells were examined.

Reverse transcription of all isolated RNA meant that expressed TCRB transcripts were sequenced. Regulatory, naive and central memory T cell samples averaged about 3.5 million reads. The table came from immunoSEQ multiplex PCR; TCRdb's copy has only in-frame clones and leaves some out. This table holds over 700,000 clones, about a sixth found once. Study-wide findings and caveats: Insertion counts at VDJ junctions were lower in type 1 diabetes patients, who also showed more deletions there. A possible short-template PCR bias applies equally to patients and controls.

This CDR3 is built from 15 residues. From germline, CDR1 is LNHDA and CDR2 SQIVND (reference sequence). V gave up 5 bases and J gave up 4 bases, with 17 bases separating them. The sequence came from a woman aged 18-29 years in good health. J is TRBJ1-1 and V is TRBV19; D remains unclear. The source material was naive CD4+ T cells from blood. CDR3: CASSPNEVFGTEAFF. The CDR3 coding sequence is TGTGCCAGTAGTCCCAACGAGGTCTTTGGCACTGAAGCTTTCTTT. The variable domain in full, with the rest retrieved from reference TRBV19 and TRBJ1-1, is DGGITQSPKYLFRKEGQNVTLSCEQNLNHDAMYWYRQDPGQGLRLIYYSQIVNDFQKGDIAEGYSVSREKKESFPLTVTSAQKNPTAFYLCASSPNEVFGTEAFFGQGTRLTVV.